Sequencing of this T cell receptor (beta chain) was carried out in a study of T cells in Graves' hyperthyroidism and ophthalmopathy. RNA transcripts were the template for amplifying TCR beta CDR3 regions. Carried out on the TCR CDR3, a first-round RT-PCR used the HTBI primer set. TCRdb independently ran MiXCR on the multiplex PCR reads; one entry per CDR3 protein. The sample includes over 350,000 distinct CDR3 sequences, over 11% of them seen just once. The CDR3 contains 13 residues. CDR1 and CDR2 (germline): SSHAT, FNYEAQ (reference sequence). The clonotype originates from a man aged 45-65 years with Graves' ophthalmopathy. The material sequenced was blood. V gene TRBV7-7 combines with J gene TRBJ2-3; tentative D call: TRBD1 (6 bases). CDR3 nucleotide sequence: TGTGCTAGCTCACAGGGATGGTCAGATACGCAGTATTTT. Protein product: CASSQGWSDTQYF.